The following is a TCR beta chain sequence with its context. During active infection, Seattle patients enrolled and were then monitored through disease. This sample is drawn from a study of blood T cell repertoires in COVID-19. At the level of the study: In each case, the material was cDNA or gDNA derived from T cells, B-cell-depleted T cells, or PBMCs.

Per the study methods: The authors estimated nucleated cell counts from reference gene primer amplification. Method: immunoSEQ multiplex PCR; TCRdb's copy keeps in-frame clones and lacks some. That table furnishes V, J and clone size, whereas the DNA furnished D and trimming. This table has some 90,000 clones, 89% appearing once. Germline CDR1 SGHAT, CDR2 FQNNGV. This CDR3 comprises 15 residues. Trimming cost V 5 bases and J 4 bases; bases outside gene matches: 7. Source material: peripheral blood. V usage is TRBV11-2 and J usage is TRBJ1-4; TRBD1 agrees at 7 bases. This clonotype was sampled from a man aged 45-65 years with COVID-19, enrolled during active disease. CDR3 in DNA: TGTGCCAGCAGCAGCATGACAGGGTATAATGAAAAACTGTTTTTT. Translating gives CASSSMTGYNEKLFF.